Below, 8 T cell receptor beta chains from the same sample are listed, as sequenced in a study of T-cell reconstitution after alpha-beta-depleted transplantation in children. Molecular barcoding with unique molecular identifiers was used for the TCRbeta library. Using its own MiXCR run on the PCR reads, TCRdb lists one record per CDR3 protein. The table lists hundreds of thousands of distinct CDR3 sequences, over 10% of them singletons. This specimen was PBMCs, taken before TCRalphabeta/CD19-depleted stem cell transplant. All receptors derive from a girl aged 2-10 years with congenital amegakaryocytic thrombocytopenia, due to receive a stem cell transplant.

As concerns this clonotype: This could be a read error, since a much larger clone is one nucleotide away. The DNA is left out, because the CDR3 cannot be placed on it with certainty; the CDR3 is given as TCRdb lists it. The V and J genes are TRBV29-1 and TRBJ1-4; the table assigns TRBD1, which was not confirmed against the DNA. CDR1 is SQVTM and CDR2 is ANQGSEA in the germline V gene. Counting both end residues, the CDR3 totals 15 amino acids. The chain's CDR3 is CSVGAGAATNEKLSF.

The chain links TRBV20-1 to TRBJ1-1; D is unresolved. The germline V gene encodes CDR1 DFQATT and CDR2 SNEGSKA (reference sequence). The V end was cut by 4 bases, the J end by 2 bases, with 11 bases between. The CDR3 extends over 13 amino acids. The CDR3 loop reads CSATPDFNTEAFF. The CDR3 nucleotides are TGCAGTGCTACTCCAGATTTCAACACTGAAGCTTTCTTT.

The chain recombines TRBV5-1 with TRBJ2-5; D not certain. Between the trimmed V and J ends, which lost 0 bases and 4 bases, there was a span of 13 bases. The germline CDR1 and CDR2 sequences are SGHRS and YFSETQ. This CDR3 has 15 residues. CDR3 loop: CASSLVEEWGETQYF. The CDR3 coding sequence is TGCGCCAGCAGCTTGGTTGAGGAGTGGGGAGAGACCCAGTACTTC.

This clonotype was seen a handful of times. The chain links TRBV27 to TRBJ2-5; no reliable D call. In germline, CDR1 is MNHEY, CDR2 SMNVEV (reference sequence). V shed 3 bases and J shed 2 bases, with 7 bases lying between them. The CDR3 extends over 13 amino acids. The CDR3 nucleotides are TGTGCCAGCAGTTTTAATGTACAAGAGACCCAGTACTTC. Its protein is CASSFNVQETQYF.

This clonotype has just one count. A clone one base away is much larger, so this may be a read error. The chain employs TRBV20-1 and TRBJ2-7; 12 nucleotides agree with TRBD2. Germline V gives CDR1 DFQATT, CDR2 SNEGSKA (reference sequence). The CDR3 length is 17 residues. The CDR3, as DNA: TGCTGTGCTAGAGCGGTCTTCTTGACTAGCGGGAGTAACGAGCAGTACTTC. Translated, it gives CCARAVFLTSGSNEQYF.

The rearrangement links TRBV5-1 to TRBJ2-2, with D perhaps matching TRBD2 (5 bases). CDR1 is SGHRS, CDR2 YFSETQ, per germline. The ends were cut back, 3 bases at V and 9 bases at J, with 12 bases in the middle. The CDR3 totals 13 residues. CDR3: CASSSRRTRELFF. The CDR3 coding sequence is TGCGCCAGCAGCTCGCGGAGGACCCGGGAGCTGTTTTTT.

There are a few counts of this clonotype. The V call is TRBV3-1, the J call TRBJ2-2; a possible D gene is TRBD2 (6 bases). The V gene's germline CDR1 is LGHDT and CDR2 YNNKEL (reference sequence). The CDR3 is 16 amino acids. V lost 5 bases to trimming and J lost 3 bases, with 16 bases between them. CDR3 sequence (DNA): TGTGCCAGCAGCGAAAGCCCGGGAGTGGACACCGGGGAGCTGTTTTTT. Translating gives CASSESPGVDTGELFF.

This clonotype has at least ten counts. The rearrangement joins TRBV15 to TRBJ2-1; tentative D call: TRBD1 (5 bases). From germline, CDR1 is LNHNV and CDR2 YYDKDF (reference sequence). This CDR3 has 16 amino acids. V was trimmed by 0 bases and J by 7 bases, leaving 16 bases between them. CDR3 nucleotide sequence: TGTGCCACCAGCAGAGATAGTAGGGGTTCGGCGAATGAGCAGTTCTTC. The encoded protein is CATSRDSRGSANEQFF.